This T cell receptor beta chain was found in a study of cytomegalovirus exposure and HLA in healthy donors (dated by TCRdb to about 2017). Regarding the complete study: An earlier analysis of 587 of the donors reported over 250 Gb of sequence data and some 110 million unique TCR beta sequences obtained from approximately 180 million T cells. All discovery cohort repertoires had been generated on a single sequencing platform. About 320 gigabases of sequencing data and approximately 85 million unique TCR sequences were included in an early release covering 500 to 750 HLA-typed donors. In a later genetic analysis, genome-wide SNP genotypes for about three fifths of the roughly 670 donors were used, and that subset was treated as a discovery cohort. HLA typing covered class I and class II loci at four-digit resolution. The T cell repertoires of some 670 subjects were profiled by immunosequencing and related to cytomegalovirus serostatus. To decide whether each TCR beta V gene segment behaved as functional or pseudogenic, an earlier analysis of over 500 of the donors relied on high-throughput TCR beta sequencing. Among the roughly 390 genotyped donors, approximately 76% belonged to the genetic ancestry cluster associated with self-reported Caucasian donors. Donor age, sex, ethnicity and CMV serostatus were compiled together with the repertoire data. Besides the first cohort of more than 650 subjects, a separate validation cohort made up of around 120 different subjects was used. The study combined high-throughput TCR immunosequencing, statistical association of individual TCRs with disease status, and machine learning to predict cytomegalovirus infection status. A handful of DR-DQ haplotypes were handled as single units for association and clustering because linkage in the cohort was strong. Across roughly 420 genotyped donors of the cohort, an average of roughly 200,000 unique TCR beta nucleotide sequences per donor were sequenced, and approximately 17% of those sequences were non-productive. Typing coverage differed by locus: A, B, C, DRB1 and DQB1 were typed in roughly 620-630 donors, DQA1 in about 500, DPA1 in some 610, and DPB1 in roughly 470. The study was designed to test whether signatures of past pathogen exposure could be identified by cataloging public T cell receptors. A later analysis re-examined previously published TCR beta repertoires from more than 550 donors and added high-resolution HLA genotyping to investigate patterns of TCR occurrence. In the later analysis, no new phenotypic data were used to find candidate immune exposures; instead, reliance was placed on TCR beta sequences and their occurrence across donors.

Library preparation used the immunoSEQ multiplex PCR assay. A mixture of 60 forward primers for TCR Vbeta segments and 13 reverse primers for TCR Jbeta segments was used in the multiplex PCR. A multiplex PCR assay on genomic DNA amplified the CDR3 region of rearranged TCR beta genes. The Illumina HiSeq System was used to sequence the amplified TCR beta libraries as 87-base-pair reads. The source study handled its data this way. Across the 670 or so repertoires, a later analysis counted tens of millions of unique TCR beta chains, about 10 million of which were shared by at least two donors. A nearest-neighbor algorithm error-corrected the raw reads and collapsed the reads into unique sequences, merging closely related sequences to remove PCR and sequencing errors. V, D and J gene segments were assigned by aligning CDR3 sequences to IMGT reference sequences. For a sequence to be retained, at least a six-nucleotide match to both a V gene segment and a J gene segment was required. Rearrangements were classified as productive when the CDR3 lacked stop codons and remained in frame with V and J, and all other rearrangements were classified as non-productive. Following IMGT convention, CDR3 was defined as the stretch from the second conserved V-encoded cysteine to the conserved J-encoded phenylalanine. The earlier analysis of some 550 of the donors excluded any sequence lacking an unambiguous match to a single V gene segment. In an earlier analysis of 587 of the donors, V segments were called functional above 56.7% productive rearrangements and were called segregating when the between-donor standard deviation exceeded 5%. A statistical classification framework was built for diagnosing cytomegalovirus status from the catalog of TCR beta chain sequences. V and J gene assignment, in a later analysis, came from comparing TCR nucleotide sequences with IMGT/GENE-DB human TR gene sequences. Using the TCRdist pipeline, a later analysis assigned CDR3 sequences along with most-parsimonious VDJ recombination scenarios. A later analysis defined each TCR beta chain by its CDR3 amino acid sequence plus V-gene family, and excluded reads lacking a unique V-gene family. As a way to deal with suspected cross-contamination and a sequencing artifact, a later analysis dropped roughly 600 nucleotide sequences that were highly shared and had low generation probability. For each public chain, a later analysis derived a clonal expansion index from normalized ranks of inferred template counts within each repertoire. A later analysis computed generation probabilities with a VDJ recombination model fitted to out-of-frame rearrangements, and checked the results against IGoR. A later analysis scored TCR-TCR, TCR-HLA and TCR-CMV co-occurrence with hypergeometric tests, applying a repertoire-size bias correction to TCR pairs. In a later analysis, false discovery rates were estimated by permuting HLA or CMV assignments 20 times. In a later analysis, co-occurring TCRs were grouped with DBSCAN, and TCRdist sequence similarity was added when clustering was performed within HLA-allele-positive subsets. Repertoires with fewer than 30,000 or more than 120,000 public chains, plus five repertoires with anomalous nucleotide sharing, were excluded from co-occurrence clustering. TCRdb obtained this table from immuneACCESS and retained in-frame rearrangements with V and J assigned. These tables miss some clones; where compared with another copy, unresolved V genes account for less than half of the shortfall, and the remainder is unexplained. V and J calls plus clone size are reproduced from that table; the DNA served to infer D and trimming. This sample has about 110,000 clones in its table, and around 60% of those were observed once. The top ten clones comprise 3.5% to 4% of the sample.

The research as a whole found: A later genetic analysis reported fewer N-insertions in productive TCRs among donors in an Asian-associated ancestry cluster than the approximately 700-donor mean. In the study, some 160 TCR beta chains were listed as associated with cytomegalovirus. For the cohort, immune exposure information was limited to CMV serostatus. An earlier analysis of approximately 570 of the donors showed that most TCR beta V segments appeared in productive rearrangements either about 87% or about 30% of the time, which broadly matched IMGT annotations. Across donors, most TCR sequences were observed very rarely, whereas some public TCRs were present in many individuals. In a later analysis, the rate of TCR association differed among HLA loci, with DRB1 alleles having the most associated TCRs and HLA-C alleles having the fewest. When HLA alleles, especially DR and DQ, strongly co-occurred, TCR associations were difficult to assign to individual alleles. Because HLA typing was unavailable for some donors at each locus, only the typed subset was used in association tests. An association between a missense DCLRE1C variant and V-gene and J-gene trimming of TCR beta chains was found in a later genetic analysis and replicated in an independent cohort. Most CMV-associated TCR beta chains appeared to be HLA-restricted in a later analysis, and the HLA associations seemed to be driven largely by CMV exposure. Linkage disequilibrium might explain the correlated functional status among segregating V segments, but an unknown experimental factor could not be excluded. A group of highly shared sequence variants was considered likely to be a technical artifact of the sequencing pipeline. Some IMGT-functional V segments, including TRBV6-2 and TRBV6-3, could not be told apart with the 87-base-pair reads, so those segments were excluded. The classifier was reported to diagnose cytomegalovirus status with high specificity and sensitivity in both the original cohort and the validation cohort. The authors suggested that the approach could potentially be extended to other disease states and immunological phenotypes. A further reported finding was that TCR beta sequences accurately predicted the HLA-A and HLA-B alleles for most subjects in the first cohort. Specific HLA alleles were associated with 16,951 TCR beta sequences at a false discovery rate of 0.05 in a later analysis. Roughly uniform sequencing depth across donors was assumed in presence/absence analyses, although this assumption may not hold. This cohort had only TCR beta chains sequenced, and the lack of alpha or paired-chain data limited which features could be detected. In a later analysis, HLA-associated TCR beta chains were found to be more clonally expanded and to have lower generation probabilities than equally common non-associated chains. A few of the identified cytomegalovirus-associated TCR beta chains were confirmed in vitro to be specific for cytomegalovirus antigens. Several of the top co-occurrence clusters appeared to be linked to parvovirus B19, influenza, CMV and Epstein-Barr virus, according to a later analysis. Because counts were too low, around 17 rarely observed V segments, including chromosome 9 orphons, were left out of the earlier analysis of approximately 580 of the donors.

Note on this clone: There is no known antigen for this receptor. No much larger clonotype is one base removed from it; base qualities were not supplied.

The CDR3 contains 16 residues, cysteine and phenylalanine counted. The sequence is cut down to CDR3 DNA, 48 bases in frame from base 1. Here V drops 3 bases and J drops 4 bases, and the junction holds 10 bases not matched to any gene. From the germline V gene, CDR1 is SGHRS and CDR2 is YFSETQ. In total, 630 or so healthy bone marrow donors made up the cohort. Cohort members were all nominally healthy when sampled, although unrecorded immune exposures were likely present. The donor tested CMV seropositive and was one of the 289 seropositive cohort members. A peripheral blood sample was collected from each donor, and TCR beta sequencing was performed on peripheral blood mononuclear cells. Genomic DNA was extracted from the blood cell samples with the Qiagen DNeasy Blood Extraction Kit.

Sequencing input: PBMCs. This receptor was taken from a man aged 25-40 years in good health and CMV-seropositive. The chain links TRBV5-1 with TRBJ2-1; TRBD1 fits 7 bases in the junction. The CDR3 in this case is CASSSVRDSIYNEQFF. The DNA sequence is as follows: TGCGCCAGCAGCTCCGTCCGGGACAGTATTTACAATGAGCAGTTCTTC.